These 16 T cell receptor beta chains share one sample of origin, sequenced in a study of beta chain features in type 1 diabetes. Every bit of the isolated RNA underwent reverse transcription, so sequencing read expressed TCRB transcripts. Sequenced by immunoSEQ multiplex PCR; TCRdb stores in-frame clones only, minus some. The profile covers a few hundred thousand clones, with about 9.3% appearing a single time and 0.03% to 0.04% taken by the ten largest. Sequencing was done on a sample of naive CD4+ T cells from blood. The receptor set was obtained from a woman in her late teens or twenties in good health.

The chain links TRBV5-1 to TRBJ2-7, with D possibly matching TRBD1 (5 bases). This CDR3 region has 14 residues. Per germline, CDR1 SGHRS and CDR2 YFSETQ. The V and J ends lost 3 bases and 6 bases respectively, with 16 bases between them. For the CDR3, the DNA is TGCGCCAGCAGCTCCACAGACAGCTACACCGAGCAGTACTTC. Amino acid sequence: CASSSTDSYTEQYF.

This clone came up a few times. This sequence joins TRBV19 and TRBJ1-2; D possibly corresponds to TRBD1 (5 bases). Germline V lookup: CDR1 LNHDA, CDR2 SQIVND (reference sequence). CDR3 length: 16 residues. V shed 2 bases and J shed 2 bases, with 15 bases lying between them. This CDR3 reads CASSIFDPGQNYGYTF. The CDR3 DNA follows: TGTGCCAGTAGTATATTCGACCCAGGGCAGAACTATGGCTACACCTTC. Variable domain in full (rest from reference TRBV19 and TRBJ1-2): DGGITQSPKYLFRKEGQNVTLSCEQNLNHDAMYWYRQDPGQGLRLIYYSQIVNDFQKGDIAEGYSVSREKKESFPLTVTSAQKNPTAFYLCASSIFDPGQNYGYTFGSGTRLTVV.

This clone showed up just once. J is TRBJ1-1 and V is TRBV16; D not resolved. The CDR3 spans 12 residues. The V end lost 2 bases, the J end lost 1 base, and 2 bases lay between the germline ends. Germline V gene sequence: CDR1 KGHSY, CDR2 FQNENV. The CDR3 DNA is TGTGCCAGCAGCCAACGGAACACTGAAGCTTTCTTT. Protein sequence: CASSQRNTEAFF.

This clone has a handful of counts. This chain links TRBV30 with TRBJ2-3; a weak D match, TRBD1 (5 bases). V dropped 2 bases and J dropped 7 bases, with 19 bases sitting between them. Germline CDR1 and CDR2: GTSNPN and SVGIG (reference sequence). This CDR3 spans 15 amino acids. CDR3 residues: CAWSLRGLIGYTQYF. The CDR3 coding sequence is TGTGCCTGGAGTCTTAGGGGTCTTATTGGGTATACGCAGTATTTT.

This clone has ten or more counts. CDR3 DNA sequence: TGTGCCAGCAGTTCCAAGGGGGTTAGCACAGATACGCAGTATTTT. Translation gives CASSSKGVSTDTQYF. This chain connects TRBV6-6 to TRBJ2-3, with D tentatively TRBD1 (6 bases). CDR3 length: 15 residues. The V gene's germline CDR1 is MNHNY and CDR2 SVGAGI (reference sequence). The germline V and J ends were trimmed by 4 bases and 0 bases, with 11 bases remaining between them.

This clone was picked up a small number of times. V is TRBV9 and J is TRBJ2-7; no clear D. This CDR3 is 14 amino acids long. Trimming left V 1 base short and J 2 bases short, with 10 bases between. The V gene's germline CDR1 is SGDLS and CDR2 YYNGEE. The CDR3 DNA sequence: TGTGCCAGCAGCGTATCCGGTACAGCCTACGAGCAGTACTTC. Amino acids: CASSVSGTAYEQYF.

This chain joins TRBV10-3 and TRBJ2-1; weak D call: TRBD2 (7 bases). Deletions cut 2 bases from V and 5 bases from J, with 13 bases between. Per the germline V gene, CDR1 is ENHRY and CDR2 is SYGVKD. The CDR3 is 15 residues long. Here the CDR3 reads CAISEGRGLDNEQFF. The CDR3 DNA reads as TGTGCCATCAGTGAGGGGAGGGGGTTGGACAATGAGCAGTTCTTC.

This clone was seen a few times. The J gene is TRBJ1-1, the V gene TRBV4-1; 11 bases are a match to TRBD1. This CDR3 is built from 15 residues. Germline loops: CDR1 MGHRA, CDR2 YSYEKL. J was trimmed by 4 bases and V by 3 bases; bases with no gene match: 4. CDR3 in amino acids: CASSQAGTGGTEAFF. CDR3 in DNA: TGCGCCAGCAGCCAGGCCGGGACAGGGGGCACTGAAGCTTTCTTT.

The chain links TRBV7-9 to TRBJ1-1, with a possible D match to TRBD1 (5 bases). V was shortened by 5 bases and J by 0 bases, with 22 bases between the two germline ends. Looked up from germline, CDR1 is SEHNR and CDR2 is FQNEAQ (reference sequence). The CDR3 length is 18 residues. Here the CDR3 reads CASSPLVAGVRMNTEAFF. The CDR3 DNA is TGTGCCAGCAGCCCCTTAGTTGCGGGGGTTAGGATGAACACTGAAGCTTTCTTT.

The V call is TRBV7-2, the J call TRBJ2-6; D is unclear. V gave up 4 bases and J gave up 2 bases, with 9 bases separating them. The CDR3 length is 15 residues. From germline, CDR1 is SGHTA and CDR2 FQGNSA. Here the CDR3 reads CASSSLRPGANVLTF. The CDR3 coding sequence is TGTGCCAGCAGCTCACTCCGCCCTGGGGCCAACGTCCTGACTTTC.

This clone was observed a handful of times. The chain joins TRBV30 to TRBJ2-7; 13 bases are shared with TRBD2. V lost 0 bases and J lost 0; bases outside the gene matches: 8. This CDR3 has 18 residues. Germline V gives CDR1 GTSNPN, CDR2 SVGIG (reference sequence). CDR3 region: CAWSVRELAGGSSYEQYF. The CDR3, as DNA: TGTGCCTGGAGTGTACGGGAACTAGCGGGGGGGAGCTCCTACGAGCAGTACTTC.

This clone was observed a handful of times. This chain joins TRBV5-1 and TRBJ2-1, with 13 bases fitting TRBD2. The ends lost 3 bases at V and 9 bases at J; junction bases unmatched: 12. This CDR3 comprises 17 residues. The germline V gene has CDR1 SGHRS and CDR2 YFSETQ. This chain's CDR3 is CASSYPGLAGNRGEQFF. In nucleotides, the CDR3 is TGCGCCAGCAGCTATCCGGGACTAGCGGGAAATAGGGGTGAGCAGTTCTTC.

There are a few counts of this clone. V and J are TRBV5-8 and TRBJ2-3, with D maybe TRBD2 (5 bases). The germline V and J ends were trimmed by 0 bases and 2 bases, with 10 bases remaining between them. The CDR3 is made up of 15 amino acids. Germline CDR1 and CDR2: SGHTS and YDEGEE. CDR3 sequence: CASSLELGSTDTQYF. The CDR3 region has the DNA TGTGCCAGCAGCTTGGAACTAGGCTCCACAGATACGCAGTATTTT.

The gene calls are TRBV7-3 and TRBJ2-2; no clear D gene. The V gene lost 3 bases and the J gene lost 0 bases, with 2 bases spanning the gap. Germline CDR1 and CDR2: SGHTA and FQGTGA. This CDR3 is built from 13 residues. The CDR3 sequence: CASSFTNTGELFF. The CDR3, as DNA: TGTGCCAGCAGCTTTACGAACACCGGGGAGCTGTTTTTT.

The chain combines TRBV5-1 with TRBJ1-1, with 8 bases that match TRBD1. Trimming at V came to 4 bases and at J to 0 bases, leaving 8 bases not matched to a gene. In germline, CDR1 is SGHRS, CDR2 YFSETQ. This CDR3 spans 16 amino acids. The CDR3 sequence is CASSRQGINLNTEAFF. CDR3 in DNA: TGCGCCAGCAGCCGACAGGGGATAAACTTGAACACTGAAGCTTTCTTT.

This sequence joins TRBV5-4 and TRBJ1-2; no clear D. CDR3 length equals 10 residues. Per germline, CDR1 SGHNT and CDR2 YYREEE (reference sequence). The ends were cut back, 3 bases at V and 13 bases at J, with 10 bases in the middle. This CDR3 reads CASSSPRVTF. The CDR3 DNA is TGTGCCAGCAGCTCCCCCCGGGTCACCTTC.